Listed here are 2 T cell receptor beta chains from one sample, sequenced in a study of cytomegalovirus exposure and HLA in healthy donors. Researchers ran the PCR with 60 Vbeta and 13 Jbeta primers. Profiling relied on immunoSEQ multiplex PCR, and the TCRdb table lists in-frame clones only, not all of them. The repertoire consists of approximately 150,000 clones, with under 75% occurring once and the leading ten covering around 7.1%. The sample comprised PBMCs. The receptors come from a woman in her fifties or sixties in good health and CMV-seropositive.

Only a few counts were recorded for this clone. The V call is TRBV5-1, the J call TRBJ2-7; TRBD1 agrees at 9 bases. J gave up 5 bases and V 3 bases, and 15 bases lay outside the gene matches. The CDR3 has 17 residues. Germline V CDR1 and CDR2: SGHRS, YFSETQ. CDR3 nucleotides: TGCGCCAGCAGCTCAACCCCCCCGGGACAGGGCAGGGACGAGCAGTACTTC. It encodes CASSSTPPGQGRDEQYF.

This clone has only a few counts. V is TRBV11-2 and J is TRBJ2-6; a weak D match, TRBD1 (6 bases). Germline-derived CDR1 and CDR2 are SGHAT and FQNNGV. The CDR3 sequence is 18 residues long. Trimming pared 5 bases from V and 0 bases from J, leaving 17 bases between. The chain's CDR3 is CASSPRAGADSGANVLTF. The DNA for the CDR3 is TGTGCCAGCAGCCCACGGGCAGGGGCCGACTCTGGGGCCAACGTCCTGACTTTC.